The clone carrying this T cell receptor (beta chain) has just a few counts. Its antigen is still unknown. Naive CD8 populations comprised CD45RO-negative cells positively selected for CCR7, excluding terminally differentiated effector memory CD45RA+ cells. Each donor was a Caucasian adult residing in Nashville, Tennessee. This specimen comes from a study of shared clonotypes between healthy human individuals. Study results and caveats: Sample collection involved blood only; tissue repertoires are likely different.

Germline V lookup: CDR1 MGHRA, CDR2 YSYEKL. V lost 0 bases and J 6 bases, leaving 12 bases between the germline ends. CDR3 length equals 15 residues. Clones were sequenced by immunoSEQ multiplex PCR, and TCRdb holds only the in-frame ones, with some missing. The sample includes about 750,000 clones, 92% of them seen just once. The TCR was taken from a man aged 30 to 39 in good health. The chain couples TRBV4-1 to TRBJ1-5; possibly TRBD1 for D (5 bases). Sequencing was performed on naive CD8+ T cells sorted from blood. CDR3 residues: CASSQDAAGFQPQHF. The CDR3 DNA reads TGCGCCAGCAGCCAAGATGCGGCAGGGTTTCAGCCCCAGCATTTT.